Below are 5 T cell receptor beta chains sequenced from a single sample in a study of cytomegalovirus exposure and HLA in healthy donors. Primers for the PCR totalled 60 Vbeta and 13 Jbeta. The assay was immunoSEQ multiplex PCR, and TCRdb's table has in-frame clones only and misses some. The sample includes some 140,000 clones, 65% to 80% seen only once; the top ten take roughly 2.8%. Sequencing input: PBMCs. The receptor set was obtained from a man between 18 and 29 years old in good health and CMV-seronegative.

DNA for the CDR3: TGTGCCAGCAGCCTGCTAGCAGATACGCAGTATTTT. It translates to CASSLLADTQYF. The chain recombines TRBV5-4 with TRBJ2-3; D is unclear. Germline V gives CDR1 SGHNT, CDR2 YYREEE (reference sequence). Trimming pared 4 bases from V and 4 bases from J, leaving 7 bases between. This CDR3 is built from 12 residues.

The chain recombines TRBV9 with TRBJ2-3, with D possibly being TRBD2 (5 bases). The V and J ends lost 4 bases and 0 bases respectively, with 9 bases between them. The CDR3 sequence is 14 residues long. Germline V gene sequence: CDR1 SGDLS, CDR2 YYNGEE. CDR3 DNA: TGTGCCAGCAGCTTCCGACTAAGCACAGATACGCAGTATTTT. The encoded protein is CASSFRLSTDTQYF.

The V gene is TRBV5-1, the J gene TRBJ1-2, with TRBD1 identical over 7 bases. Trimming took 5 bases from V and 1 from J; bases not matched to a gene: 11. Germline V lookup: CDR1 SGHRS, CDR2 YFSETQ. This CDR3 is built from 16 residues. The CDR3 loop reads CASRPGQPPFNYGYTF. The CDR3 coding sequence is TGCGCCAGCAGACCGGGACAGCCTCCATTTAACTATGGCTACACCTTC. Full variable domain (rest looked up from reference TRBV5-1 and TRBJ1-2): KAGVTQTPRYLIKTRGQQVTLSCSPISGHRSVSWYQQTPGQGLQFLFEYFSETQRNKGNFPGRFSGRQFSNSRSEMNVSTLELGDSALYLCASRPGQPPFNYGYTFGSGTRLTVV.

This rearrangement joins TRBV27 to TRBJ2-7, with D possibly TRBD1 on 6 matching bases. Trimming took off 4 bases at V and 7 bases at J, with 8 bases between the two ends. Germline values: CDR1 MNHEY, CDR2 SMNVEV (reference sequence). The CDR3 runs to 11 residues. CDR3 DNA sequence: TGTGCCAGCAGTTCAGGGGATGAGCAGTACTTC. It encodes CASSSGDEQYF.

About this clone itself: The junction shows a germline mismatch at one end, possibly a read error. J is TRBJ1-2 and V is TRBV11-2; a weak D match, TRBD1 (5 bases). This CDR3 comprises 12 residues. Germline lookup yields CDR1 SGHAT and CDR2 FQNNGV. The CDR3 nucleotides are TGTGCCAGCAGCTTAGAGTGGGGGGGTCGGGCATTC. Protein sequence: CASSLEWGGRAF.